A single sample is the source of the 10 T cell receptor beta chains below, sequenced in a study of glioma-infiltrating T cells after dendritic cell vaccination. Documented time point: after dendritic cell vaccination, including at tumor progression/relapse. Clones were sequenced by immunoSEQ multiplex PCR, and TCRdb holds only the in-frame ones, with some missing. Here the sample spans fewer than 95,000 clones, 75% to 90% being singletons. Sequences were derived from blood, sampled after dendritic cell vaccination. Source of these receptors: a human donor with glioblastoma.

The chain carries TRBV5-1 and TRBJ2-3; 8 positions agree with TRBD1. This CDR3 spans 19 amino acids. J lost 0 bases, V lost 4 bases, and 16 bases had no gene match. From germline, CDR1 is SGHRS and CDR2 YFSETQ. CDR3 loop: CASSPPLTGALFSTDTQYF. CDR3 in DNA: TGCGCCAGCAGCCCCCCCTTGACAGGGGCCCTCTTTAGCACAGATACGCAGTATTTT.

The chain has TRBV28 and TRBJ2-1, with 9 bases matching TRBD1. Trimming took 5 bases from V and 6 from J; bases not matched to a gene: 8. The CDR3 extends over 15 amino acids. The V gene's germline CDR1 is MDHEN and CDR2 SYDVKM. CDR3 sequence (DNA): TGTGCCAGCAGTCCAACAGGGGGCTTGAGCAATGAGCAGTTCTTC. It specifies CASSPTGGLSNEQFF.

The table lists this clone with a few counts. CDR3 protein: CASKGTGGNTGELFF. The DNA of the CDR3 is TGTGCCAGCAAAGGGACAGGTGGGAACACCGGGGAGCTGTTTTTT. V is TRBV2 and J is TRBJ2-2, with 8 bases lining up with TRBD1. Germline V gene data show CDR1 as SNHLY and CDR2 as FYNNEI. The CDR3 contains 15 residues. Unmatched junction bases numbered 5, after V lost 7 bases and J lost 1 base.

The chain links TRBV15 to TRBJ2-1, with D hard to call. CDR3 size: 16 residues. Trimming removed 0 bases at V and 2 bases at J, with 11 bases between. Looked up from germline, CDR1 is LNHNV and CDR2 is YYDKDF (reference sequence). The CDR3 protein is CATSRDRSPAYNEQFF. The DNA for the CDR3 is TGTGCCACCAGCAGAGACCGGTCCCCGGCCTACAATGAGCAGTTCTTC.

There are a few counts of this clone. V and J are TRBV7-9 and TRBJ2-4, with TRBD2 matching 15 bases. This CDR3 is built from 19 residues. Germline lookup yields CDR1 SEHNR and CDR2 FQNEAQ (reference sequence). V gave up 5 bases and J gave up 3 bases; unmatched junction bases: 11. CDR3: CASSRSRTSGGAGKNIQYF. CDR3 nucleotide sequence: TGTGCCAGCAGCCGCTCCCGGACTAGCGGGGGGGCCGGCAAAAACATTCAGTACTTC. Filled out from reference TRBV7-9 and TRBJ2-4, the complete variable domain reads DTGVSQNPRHKITKRGQNVTFRCDPISEHNRLYWYRQTLGQGPEFLTYFQNEAQLEKSRLLSDRFSAERPKGSFSTLEIQRTEQGDSAMYLCASSRSRTSGGAGKNIQYFGAGTRLSVL.

The chain couples TRBV4-3 to TRBJ1-1; D gene unclear. The V and J ends lost 0 bases and 10 bases respectively, with 12 bases between them. This CDR3 spans 13 amino acids. Germline V gives CDR1 LGHNA, CDR2 YSLEER. The CDR3 nucleotides are TGCGCCAGCAGCCAAGATCGAGCCGCGTCAGCTTTCTTT. This codes for CASSQDRAASAFF.

The chain carries TRBV7-9 and TRBJ2-1, with 8 positions matching TRBD2. Unmatched junction bases numbered 5, after V lost 1 base and J lost 6 bases. CDR3 length equals 15 residues. Germline V lookup: CDR1 SEHNR, CDR2 FQNEAQ (reference sequence). The CDR3, as DNA: TGTGCCAGCAGCTTAGACGGGGGGGCCCTCAATGAGCAGTTCTTC. It is translated as CASSLDGGALNEQFF.

The chain carries TRBV5-5 and TRBJ2-2, with D perhaps TRBD2 (6 bases). The CDR3 sequence is 16 residues long. CDR1 is SGHKS and CDR2 is YYEKEE in the germline V gene (reference sequence). With 0 bases removed from V and 1 base from J, the gap between germline ends came to 10 bases. This CDR3 is CASSLGLELNTGELFF. The CDR3 DNA sequence: TGTGCCAGCAGCTTGGGACTAGAGTTGAACACCGGGGAGCTGTTTTTT.

The V call is TRBV30, the J call TRBJ2-5; 7 bases map to TRBD1. The junction had 7 bases not matched to a gene; V was cut back by 5 bases and J by 13 bases. The CDR3 runs to 10 residues. The germline V gene has CDR1 GTSNPN and CDR2 SVGIG (reference sequence). The CDR3 coding sequence is TGTGCCTGGGGTCAGGGGGTCACGTACTTC. Its translation: CAWGQGVTYF.

The genes are TRBV9 and TRBJ1-2; D might be TRBD1 (5 bases). CDR1 and CDR2 from the germline V gene are SGDLS and YYNGEE. This CDR3 is built from 16 residues. Trimming removed 3 bases from V and 4 bases from J, with 19 bases in between. CDR3 in DNA: TGTGCCAGCAGCGGGAGGAGGGACTTTGTAATCTATGGCTACACCTTC. Translating it yields CASSGRRDFVIYGYTF.